Sequencing of this TCR beta chain was carried out in a study of radiation and T cells in renal cell carcinoma. Study background: Nephrectomy followed 15 Gy stereotactic body radiation by 4 weeks.

The sample's time point: baseline pretreatment blood. Treatment noted: 15 Gy SBRT to primary tumor, nephrectomy 4 weeks later. The patient's renal cell carcinoma had clear cell pathology. CDR3 length: 15 residues. After removal of 3 bases from V and 3 bases from J, the junction contained 5 bases not matched to a gene. Germline assignment: CDR1 LNHDA and CDR2 SQIVND (reference sequence). Profiling relied on immunoSEQ multiplex PCR, and the TCRdb table lists in-frame clones only, not all of them. Of about 130,000 clones in the sample, about 88% were seen once. Sequencing was performed on blood, taken from a patient whose treatment included radiotherapy and nephrectomy. The TCR sequence derives from a woman aged 45-60 years with renal cell carcinoma. The chain joins TRBV19 to TRBJ2-3; 8 nucleotides agree with TRBD1. The CDR3 DNA reads TGTGCCAGTAGTATTTTGGACAGGGTGACAGATACGCAGTATTTT. It codes for CASSILDRVTDTQYF.